This paragraph covers one TCR beta chain sequence. No antigen is known for it. Germline V lookup: CDR1 LGHNT, CDR2 FRNRAP. This CDR3 has 14 residues. V dropped 7 bases and J dropped 4 bases, with 14 bases sitting between them. These data come from a study of blood T cells in healthy people across ages. Study-level points and caveats: Possibly confounding the expanded clonotype changes was the fact that donor CMV status was unknown.

Through a sample-barcoded 5' primer and a J-beta primer mix, a second PCR was run for roughly 6 to 11 cycles. Via MiXCR, TCRdb re-called the 5' RACE reads, giving one row per CDR3 protein. The sample contains 600,000 to 900,000 distinct CDR3 sequences, roughly 26% of which appear only once. The same data also contributed to another study, on T cells of mothers and their children.

Specimen: blood. This TCR was sampled from a boy aged 10-17 years in good health. The J gene is TRBJ1-5, the V gene TRBV12-5, with D hard to call. The CDR3: CASAPRTRNQPQHF. DNA for the CDR3: TGTGCTAGTGCCCCCCGCACACGTAATCAGCCCCAGCATTTT.